The next 20 T cell receptor beta chains were all read from a single sample in a study of T cell clonotyping in hematopoietic cell transplantation. Measured with immunoSEQ multiplex PCR; TCRdb has only the in-frame clones, and not every one. The sample yields under 9,000 clones, about 70% seen once. This sample comprised peripheral blood mononuclear cells, obtained 100 days after allogeneic stem cell transplant. The source is a male patient in his sixties or seventies who had an allogeneic stem cell transplant from an unrelated donor, so the T cells may come from the graft donor. Some clones in this sample may be carry-over from other donors' samples.

This sequence joins TRBV7-9 and TRBJ2-7; possibly TRBD1 or TRBD2 for D (5 bases each). CDR1 and CDR2 from the germline V gene are SEHNR and FQNEAQ (reference sequence). Trimming cost V 8 bases and J 3 bases, with 11 bases left between them. This CDR3 has 12 amino acids. This CDR3 is CASGGSGYEQYF. The CDR3 DNA follows: TGTGCCAGCGGGGGATCAGGCTACGAGCAGTACTTC.

The V gene is TRBV11-2, the J gene TRBJ1-2; D might be TRBD1 (6 bases). This CDR3 contains 17 residues. V was cut by 5 bases and J by 3 bases, with 22 bases left in between. From germline, CDR1 is SGHAT and CDR2 FQNNGV. The CDR3 reads CASSPGYGTGWDYGYTF. The CDR3 DNA follows: TGTGCCAGCAGCCCGGGTTACGGCACAGGGTGGGACTATGGCTACACCTTC.

The chain links TRBV6-1 to TRBJ1-4; D not certain. V gave up 0 bases and J gave up 2 bases, with 16 bases separating them. This CDR3 spans 18 amino acids. The germline CDR1 and CDR2 sequences are MNHNS and SASEGT. This chain's CDR3 is CASSEAHIMGLTNEKLFF. CDR3 nucleotides: TGTGCCAGCAGTGAAGCGCATATAATGGGCCTCACTAATGAAAAACTGTTTTTT.

The chain combines TRBV5-6 with TRBJ2-7; 7 bases line up with TRBD1. Germline loops: CDR1 SGHDT, CDR2 YYEEEE. V lost 3 bases and J lost 0; bases outside the gene matches: 3. The CDR3 is 14 amino acids. DNA of the CDR3: TGTGCCAGCAGCTCGGGACAGATCTCCTACGAGCAGTACTTC. The encoded protein is CASSSGQISYEQYF.

This clone has more than one count but fewer than ten. This chain uses TRBV9 with TRBJ2-7; 14 bases are shared with TRBD2. Unmatched junction bases numbered 4, after V lost 0 bases and J lost 5 bases. CDR1 is SGDLS, CDR2 YYNGEE, per germline. The CDR3 length is 16 residues. In nucleotides, the CDR3 is TGTGCCAGCAGCGTAGGGGAGGGACTAGCGGGGGACGAGCAGTACTTC. Amino acids: CASSVGEGLAGDEQYF.

The chain couples TRBV4-1 to TRBJ1-4; no reliable D call. The V gene lost 0 bases and the J gene lost 13 bases, with 15 bases spanning the gap. The germline gives CDR1 MGHRA, CDR2 YSYEKL. The length of the CDR3 is 14 residues. CDR3 sequence reads: CASSQEGFVNGLFF. CDR3 bases: TGCGCCAGCAGCCAAGAGGGCTTCGTAAATGGACTGTTTTTT.

The table lists this clone with a few counts. The chain employs TRBV27 and TRBJ1-4, with a tentative D call TRBD1 (6 bases). V was clipped by 3 bases and J by 11 bases, with 13 bases between them. The V gene's germline CDR1 is MNHEY and CDR2 SMNVEV (reference sequence). The CDR3 is made up of 13 amino acids. The chain's CDR3 is CASSFGGQAKLFF. The DNA for the CDR3 is TGTGCCAGCAGTTTTGGGGGGCAGGCGAAACTGTTTTTT.

The chain is built from TRBV5-1 and TRBJ1-1; D is ambiguous. Per the germline V gene, CDR1 is SGHRS and CDR2 is YFSETQ. The CDR3 runs 13 residues. V lost 3 bases and J 5 bases, leaving 11 bases between the germline ends. The CDR3 reads CASSSLLDTEAFF. In DNA, the CDR3 is TGCGCCAGCAGCTCCCTCCTCGATACTGAAGCTTTCTTT.

This clone has more than one count but fewer than ten. The V and J genes are TRBV2 and TRBJ2-7; D is uncertain. Looked up from germline, CDR1 is SNHLY and CDR2 is FYNNEI. CDR3 size: 13 residues. Trimming removed 1 base from V and 6 bases from J, with 10 bases in between. This chain's CDR3 is CASSEVGGLEQYF. CDR3 in DNA: TGTGCCAGCAGTGAAGTTGGTGGGCTCGAGCAGTACTTC. Full variable domain (rest looked up from reference TRBV2 and TRBJ2-7): EPEVTQTPSHQVTQMGQEVILRCVPISNHLYFYWYRQILGQKVEFLVSFYNNEISEKSEIFDDQFSVERPDGSNFTLKIRSTKLEDSAMYFCASSEVGGLEQYFGPGTRLTVT.

For the CDR3, the DNA is TGTGCCAGCAGCTTTTTGCCAGGGACGGGGAATCAGCCCCAGCATTTT. Translating gives CASSFLPGTGNQPQHF. The V call is TRBV7-8, the J call TRBJ1-5, with D possibly being TRBD1 (5 bases). Deletions cut 3 bases from V and 4 bases from J, with 16 bases between. The CDR3 length is 16 residues. Germline V CDR1 and CDR2: SGHVS, FQNEAQ.

The chain recombines TRBV6-4 with TRBJ1-2; 10 bases align to TRBD1. The CDR3 is 14 residues long. Germline assignment: CDR1 MRHNA and CDR2 SNTAGT. The V gene end was trimmed by 6 bases and the J gene end by 8 bases; junction bases not matched to a gene: 9. CDR3 sequence: CASRTSGTGVGYTF. DNA for the CDR3: TGTGCCAGCAGGACCTCCGGGACAGGGGTCGGCTACACCTTC.

This chain uses TRBV9 with TRBJ1-1; tentative D call: TRBD1 (5 bases). This CDR3 spans 15 amino acids. CDR1 SGDLS and CDR2 YYNGEE come from the germline V gene. Between the trimmed V and J ends, which lost 0 bases and 1 base, there was a span of 10 bases. The CDR3 loop reads CASSVVGAENTEAFF. For the CDR3, the DNA is TGTGCCAGCAGCGTAGTAGGGGCTGAGAACACTGAAGCTTTCTTT. Supplemented by reference TRBV9 and TRBJ1-1, the full variable domain reads DSGVTQTPKHLITATGQRVTLRCSPRSGDLSVYWYQQSLDQGLQFLIQYYNGEERAKGNILERFSAQQFPDLHSELNLSSLELGDSALYFCASSVVGAENTEAFFGQGTRLTVV.

This clone was recorded a few times. This rearrangement joins TRBV9 to TRBJ2-1; a weak D match, TRBD1 (6 bases). The germline V and J ends were trimmed by 1 base and 2 bases, with 10 bases remaining between them. Germline values: CDR1 SGDLS, CDR2 YYNGEE. The CDR3 sequence is 15 residues long. The CDR3 coding sequence is TGTGCCAGCAGCGTACAGGGGTCTCCCTACAATGAGCAGTTCTTC. The encoded protein is CASSVQGSPYNEQFF.

The chain recombines TRBV5-1 with TRBJ2-3; 9 bases are a match to TRBD1. V was clipped by 0 bases and J by 6 bases; unmatched bases: 11. The CDR3 spans 17 residues. Germline V CDR1 and CDR2: SGHRS, YFSETQ. The CDR3 sequence: CASSLAKGQGGSDTQYF. CDR3 DNA sequence: TGCGCCAGCAGCTTGGCCAAGGGACAGGGAGGGTCGGATACGCAGTATTTT.

By share of the sample, this clone is large. The rearrangement links TRBV6-5 to TRBJ1-5; tentative D call: TRBD1 (5 bases). Per the germline V gene, CDR1 is MNHEY and CDR2 is SVGAGI. V dropped 4 bases and J dropped 1 base, with 11 bases sitting between them. The length of the CDR3 is 15 residues. This chain's CDR3 is CASSFRQGSNQPQHF. In DNA, the CDR3 is TGTGCCAGCAGTTTCAGGCAGGGCAGCAATCAGCCCCAGCATTTT.

This clone came up a few times. The chain recombines TRBV7-8 with TRBJ1-2, with D tentatively TRBD1 (6 bases). V gave up 8 bases and J gave up 8 bases, with 27 bases separating them. The CDR3 consists of 16 residues. Germline CDR1 SGHVS, CDR2 FQNEAQ. The CDR3 spells CASRPYREDLVGGYTF. CDR3 nucleotides: TGTGCCAGCCGCCCCTACAGGGAGGATCTCGTGGGCGGCTACACCTTC.

In this sample, this clone turned up once. The genes are TRBV9 and TRBJ2-1, with D possibly TRBD2 on 6 matching bases. CDR3 size: 14 residues. V gave up 4 bases and J gave up 8 bases, with 16 bases separating them. Looked up from germline, CDR1 is SGDLS and CDR2 is YYNGEE. In DNA form, the CDR3 reads TGTGCCAGCAGCCTTACGACTAGTATCCATGAGCAGTTCTTC. Amino acids: CASSLTTSIHEQFF.

This clone has just a few counts. The CDR3 DNA reads TGTGCCAGCAGCCCTAACAGGGTTACTCAGCCCCAGCATTTT. Amino acids: CASSPNRVTQPQHF. The chain couples TRBV14 to TRBJ1-5, with D perhaps TRBD1 (6 bases). The CDR3 is made up of 14 amino acids. V was trimmed by 4 bases and J by 6 bases, leaving 13 bases between them. CDR1 SGHDN and CDR2 FVKESK come from the germline V gene. Filled out from reference TRBV14 and TRBJ1-5, the complete variable domain reads EAGVTQFPSHSVIEKGQTVTLRCDPISGHDNLYWYRRVMGKEIKFLLHFVKESKQDESGMPNNRFLAERTGGTYSTLKVQPAELEDSGVYFCASSPNRVTQPQHFGDGTRLSIL.

The genes are TRBV6-5 and TRBJ2-3; perhaps TRBD2 as D (7 bases). The CDR3 spans 15 residues. CDR1 and CDR2 (germline): MNHEY, SVGAGI. Trimming shortened V by 0 bases and J by 2 bases, and 9 bases separated the two germline ends. The CDR3 is CASSYSGGPTDTQYF. As DNA, the CDR3 is TGTGCCAGCAGTTACTCGGGGGGGCCCACAGATACGCAGTATTTT.

The CDR3 DNA follows: TGCGCCAGCAGCTTCAGATCAGGGGGCGATGGCTACACCTTC. Encoded protein: CASSFRSGGDGYTF. This chain links TRBV5-1 with TRBJ1-2, with TRBD1 matching over 8 bases. V shed 2 bases and J 6 bases; nucleotides not matched to a gene: 6. The CDR3 consists of 14 residues. Germline V gene lookup returns CDR1 SGHRS and CDR2 YFSETQ.